This T cell receptor beta chain was captured by sequencing in a study of blood T cell repertoires in COVID-19 (dated by TCRdb to 2018 to 2020). Study-level background: The collaborator samples originated in the United States, Italy and Spain and spanned the acute and convalescent phases of COVID-19. The material from the prospective study consisted of cDNA or gDNA derived from T cells, B-cell-depleted T cells, or PBMCs. The repertoires were released in a freely available public database intended as a resource for research on the immune response to SARS-CoV-2. The dataset comprised deeply sampled blood TCRbeta repertoires from subjects exposed to, actively infected with, or recovered from COVID-19. Sample metadata almost always included a de-identified subject ID, COVID-19 status, age in years and sex. The samples were drawn from two sources: the first 160 participants of the ongoing ImmuneRACE study, and over 1,000 subjects contributed by 6 global collaborators. Where available, HLA class I and class II types were obtained from metadata supplied by the sample provider rather than from assay-based typing. Summary of the overall study and its limitations: Clinical and demographic metadata were provided uncurated, with the amount varying by source and participant.

With respect to this clone: This clone's antigen is unknown. No base qualities exist here, and no much larger clone lies one base off it.

One collaborating source in Seattle enrolled patients while the patients were actively infected and followed the patients over time throughout the course of disease. Whole blood was collected in K2EDTA tubes by collaborating institutions according to the institutions' own protocols. For TCRbeta analysis, collaborator samples were shipped as frozen whole blood, as isolated PBMCs, or as DNA extracted from either sample type. TCRbeta CDR3 regions were amplified from genomic DNA by means of the immunoSEQ Assay, a bias-controlled multiplex PCR. On the study's bioinformatics: The number of nucleated cells in each sample was estimated from the amplification of reference gene primers within the assay. To quantify the absolute abundance of each unique TCRbeta CDR3 rearrangement, sequence reads were collapsed and filtered. For each sample, productive Simpson clonality was calculated by taking the square root of Simpson's diversity index across productive rearrangements. In its TCRdb copy, this immuneACCESS table keeps in-frame sequences only and misses some clones. Where compared with another copy, unresolved V genes explain less than half of these, and the others have no known cause. V, J and clone size derive from that table, while D and trimming were established from the DNA sequence. The sample contains 55,000 to 65,000 clones, more than 80% of them found a single time. Together, the top ten hold roughly 29% of the sample.

The germline V gene (reference sequence) supplies CDR1 LNHDA and CDR2 SQIVND. The CDR3 goes from the cysteine to the phenylalanine over 14 residues. Of the read, only the CDR3 DNA is kept; its 42 bases are in frame from base 1. Between the V and J ends, shortened by 1 base and 6 bases respectively, the junction contains 10 bases. The origin of this receptor is a man aged 55 to 69 with COVID-19, enrolled during active disease. The specimen was peripheral blood. The chain is made from TRBV19 and TRBJ1-5, with no confidently assigned D gene. The CDR3 is CASSIAEGSQPQHF. The sequenced DNA is TGTGCCAGTAGTATAGCCGAAGGGAGTCAGCCCCAGCATTTT. The variable domain in full, with residues beyond the CDR3 obtained from the reference TRBV19 and TRBJ1-5 genes, is DGGITQSPKYLFRKEGQNVTLSCEQNLNHDAMYWYRQDPGQGLRLIYYSQIVNDFQKGDIAEGYSVSREKKESFPLTVTSAQKNPTAFYLCASSIAEGSQPQHFGDGTRLSIL.